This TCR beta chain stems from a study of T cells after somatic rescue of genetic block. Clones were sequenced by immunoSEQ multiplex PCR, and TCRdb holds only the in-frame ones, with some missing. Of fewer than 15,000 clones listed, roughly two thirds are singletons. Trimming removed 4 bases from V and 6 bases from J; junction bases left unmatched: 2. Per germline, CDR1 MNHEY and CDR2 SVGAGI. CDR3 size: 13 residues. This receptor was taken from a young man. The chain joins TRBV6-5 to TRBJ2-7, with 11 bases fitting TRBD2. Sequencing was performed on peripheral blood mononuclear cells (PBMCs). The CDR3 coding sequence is TGTGCCAGCAGTTCCCTAGCGGGAGGCGAGCAGTACTTC. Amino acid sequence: CASSSLAGGEQYF.